The TCR beta chain under discussion was sequenced for a study of T cells after yellow fever vaccination. Template switching by 5'RACE produced TCR cDNA, adding a universal primer site and UMIs. One entry per CDR3 protein, called by TCRdb with MiXCR from the 5' RACE reads. This sample has approximately 300,000 distinct CDR3 sequences, with about 6.9% found just once. The CDR3 has 14 residues. Germline loops: CDR1 SGHTA, CDR2 FQGNSA. V gave up 4 bases and J gave up 5 bases, with 14 bases separating them. In its sample, this clonotype was seen a few times. Its antigen is unknown. Study conclusions and caveats: The study re-detected most primary-vaccination clones after the booster (about 96% CD4, around 89% CD8). Secondary responses were weaker yet peaked faster, day 5 versus 15. The CD4 compartment and the CD8 compartment contained a small share of clonotypes in common.

The material sequenced was PBMCs, taken roughly seven weeks after the first yellow fever vaccination. The receptor comes from a man younger than 35 who received the YFV17D yellow fever vaccine. The gene calls are TRBV7-2 and TRBJ1-2; D gene ambiguous. This CDR3 reads CASSSLTDGYGYTF. In nucleotides, the CDR3 is TGTGCCAGCAGCTCACTAACAGATGGGTATGGCTACACCTTC.